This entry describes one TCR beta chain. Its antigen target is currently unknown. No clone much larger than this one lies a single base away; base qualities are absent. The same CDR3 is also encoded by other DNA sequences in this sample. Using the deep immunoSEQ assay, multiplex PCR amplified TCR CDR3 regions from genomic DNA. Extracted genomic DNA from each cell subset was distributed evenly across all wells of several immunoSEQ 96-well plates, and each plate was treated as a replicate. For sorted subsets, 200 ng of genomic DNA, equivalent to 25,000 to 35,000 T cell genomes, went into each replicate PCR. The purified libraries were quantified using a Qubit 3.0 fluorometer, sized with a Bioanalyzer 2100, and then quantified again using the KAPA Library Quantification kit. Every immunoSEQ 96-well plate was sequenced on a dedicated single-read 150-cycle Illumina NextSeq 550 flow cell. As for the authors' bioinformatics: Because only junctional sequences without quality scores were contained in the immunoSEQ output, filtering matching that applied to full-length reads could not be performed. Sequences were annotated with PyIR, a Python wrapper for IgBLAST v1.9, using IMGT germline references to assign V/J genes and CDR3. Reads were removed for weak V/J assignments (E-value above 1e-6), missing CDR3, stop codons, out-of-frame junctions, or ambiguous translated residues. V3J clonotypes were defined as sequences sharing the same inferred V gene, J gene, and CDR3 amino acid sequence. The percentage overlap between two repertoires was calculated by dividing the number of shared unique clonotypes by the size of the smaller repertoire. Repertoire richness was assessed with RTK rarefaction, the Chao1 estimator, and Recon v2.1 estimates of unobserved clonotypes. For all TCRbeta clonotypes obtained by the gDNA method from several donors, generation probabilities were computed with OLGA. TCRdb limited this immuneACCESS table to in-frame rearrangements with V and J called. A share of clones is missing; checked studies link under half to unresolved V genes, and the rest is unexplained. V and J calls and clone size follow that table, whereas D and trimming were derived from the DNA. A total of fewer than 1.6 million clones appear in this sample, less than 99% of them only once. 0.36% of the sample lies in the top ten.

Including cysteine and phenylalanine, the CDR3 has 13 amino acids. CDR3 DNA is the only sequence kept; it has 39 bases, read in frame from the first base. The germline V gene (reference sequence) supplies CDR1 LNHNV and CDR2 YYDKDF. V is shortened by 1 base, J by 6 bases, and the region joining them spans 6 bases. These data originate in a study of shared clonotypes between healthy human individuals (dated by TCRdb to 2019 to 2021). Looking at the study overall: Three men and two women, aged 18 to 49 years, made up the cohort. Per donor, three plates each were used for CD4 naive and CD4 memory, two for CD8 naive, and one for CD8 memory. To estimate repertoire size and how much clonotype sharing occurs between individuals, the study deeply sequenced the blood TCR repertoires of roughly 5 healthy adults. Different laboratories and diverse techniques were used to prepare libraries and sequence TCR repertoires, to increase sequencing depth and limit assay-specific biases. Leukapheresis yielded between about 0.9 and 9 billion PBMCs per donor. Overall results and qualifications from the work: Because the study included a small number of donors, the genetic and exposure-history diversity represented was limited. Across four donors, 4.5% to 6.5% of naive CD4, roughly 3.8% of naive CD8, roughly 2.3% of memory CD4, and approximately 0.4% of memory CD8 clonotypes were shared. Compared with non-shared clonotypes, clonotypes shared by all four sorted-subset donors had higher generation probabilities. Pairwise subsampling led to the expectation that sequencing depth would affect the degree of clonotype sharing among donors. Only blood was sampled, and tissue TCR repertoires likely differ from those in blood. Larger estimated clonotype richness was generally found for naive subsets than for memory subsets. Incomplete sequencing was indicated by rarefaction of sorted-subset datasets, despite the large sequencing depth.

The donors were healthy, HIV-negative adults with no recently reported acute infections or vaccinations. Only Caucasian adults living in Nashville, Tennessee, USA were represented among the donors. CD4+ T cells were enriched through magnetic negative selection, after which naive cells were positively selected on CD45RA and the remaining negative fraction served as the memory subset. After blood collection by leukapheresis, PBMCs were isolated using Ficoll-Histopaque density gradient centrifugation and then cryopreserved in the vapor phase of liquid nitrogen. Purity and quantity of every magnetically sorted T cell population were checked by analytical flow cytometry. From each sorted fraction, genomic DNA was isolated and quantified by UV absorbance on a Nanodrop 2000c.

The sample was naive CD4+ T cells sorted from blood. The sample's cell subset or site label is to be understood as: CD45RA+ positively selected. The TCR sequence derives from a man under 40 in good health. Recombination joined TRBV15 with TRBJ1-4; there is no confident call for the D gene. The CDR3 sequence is CATSRGTYEKLFF. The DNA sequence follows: TGTGCCACCAGCAGAGGGACCTATGAAAAACTGTTTTTT.